One and the same sample provided the 15 T cell receptor beta chains below, sequenced in a study of CD8 T cells in Susac syndrome. RNA, at about 0.45 to 1 ug, was reverse transcribed with random hexamers. TCRdb reprocessed the immunoSEQ multiplex PCR reads via MiXCR and lists one record per CDR3 protein. Seen here are 250,000 to 300,000 distinct CDR3 sequences, 75% to 90% observed once, and the top ten hold approximately 0.2%. Sequencing used CD8+ T cells from PBMCs. These receptors all come from a human donor with multiple sclerosis.

The rearrangement uses TRBV7-9 and TRBJ2-3, with 7 bases fitting TRBD1. Germline V gene lookup returns CDR1 SEHNR and CDR2 FQNEAQ (reference sequence). With V trimmed by 4 bases and J by 6 bases, 1 base remained unmatched. The CDR3 contains 12 residues. As DNA, the CDR3 is TGTGCCAGCAGCTCGACAGGGGATACGCAGTATTTT. Translation gives CASSSTGDTQYF.

This rearrangement joins TRBV12-3 or TRBV12-4 to TRBJ2-1, with TRBD1 identical over 8 bases. The V and J ends lost 6 bases and 5 bases, in that order; junction bases with no gene match: 15. CDR3 length: 17 residues. Written as DNA, the CDR3 is TGTGCCAGCAGCCCAGTTTGGGTCGGGACAGGTGACAATGAGCAGTTCTTC. Its protein is CASSPVWVGTGDNEQFF.

In DNA, the CDR3 is TGTGCCAGCAGCCTGTGGGGTGGCTACGAGCAGTACTTC. Protein sequence: CASSLWGGYEQYF. The rearrangement uses TRBV7-2 and TRBJ2-7; no firm D call. CDR1 is SGHTA and CDR2 is FQGNSA in the germline V gene. V was clipped by 5 bases and J by 3 bases, with 11 bases between them. The CDR3 extends over 13 amino acids. The full variable domain, in which reference TRBV7-2 and TRBJ2-7 provide the parts outside the CDR3, is GAGVSQSPSNKVTEKGKDVELRCDPISGHTALYWYRQSLGQGLEFLIYFQGNSAPDKSGLPSDRFSAERTGGSVSTLTIQRTQQEDSAVYLCASSLWGGYEQYFGPGTRLTVT.

The V call is TRBV20-1, the J call TRBJ2-7; TRBD2 aligns across 9 bases. There are 16 residues in the CDR3. Germline CDR1 and CDR2: DFQATT and SNEGSKA (reference sequence). Trimming took 6 bases from V and 4 from J; bases not matched to a gene: 16. The CDR3: CSAVPRKAGGGYEQYF. CDR3 coding DNA: TGCAGTGCCGTTCCCAGGAAGGCGGGAGGGGGTTACGAGCAGTACTTC.

V gene TRBV27 combines with J gene TRBJ2-5; D may be TRBD1 or TRBD2 (5 bases each). Trimming took off 5 bases at V and 1 base at J, with 17 bases between the two ends. Germline V gene sequence: CDR1 MNHEY, CDR2 SMNVEV (reference sequence). The CDR3 totals 16 residues. The CDR3 loop is CASSPAIWGTQETQYF. CDR3 DNA sequence: TGTGCCAGCAGTCCCGCCATTTGGGGGACCCAAGAGACCCAGTACTTC.

This chain uses TRBV7-2 with TRBJ2-7; maybe TRBD1 (5 bases). CDR3 length: 13 residues. CDR1 and CDR2 (germline): SGHTA, FQGNSA. V gave up 1 base and J gave up 4 bases, with 8 bases separating them. CDR3 sequence: CASSLEGLYEQYF. CDR3 bases: TGTGCCAGCAGCTTAGAGGGGTTATACGAGCAGTACTTC.

The J gene is TRBJ2-1, the V gene TRBV12-3 or TRBV12-4, with 13 bases that match TRBD2. V lost 6 bases and J lost 6; bases outside the gene matches: 5. The CDR3 sequence is 15 residues long. The CDR3 DNA follows: TGTGCCAGCAGCCGAACTAGCGGGAGGGGCAATGAGCAGTTCTTC. It is translated as CASSRTSGRGNEQFF.

This chain uses TRBV7-3 with TRBJ2-7; TRBD2 aligns across 8 bases. CDR3 size: 14 residues. V gave up 2 bases and J gave up 5 bases; unmatched junction bases: 5. CDR1 and CDR2 from the germline V gene are SGHTA and FQGTGA. CDR3 loop: CASSLLGLGHEQYF. In DNA, the CDR3 is TGTGCCAGCAGCTTACTGGGACTAGGGCACGAGCAGTACTTC. Full variable domain (rest looked up from reference TRBV7-3 and TRBJ2-7): GAGVSQTPSNKVTEKGKYVELRCDPISGHTALYWYRQSLGQGPEFLIYFQGTGAADDSGLPNDRFFAVRPEGSVSTLKIQRTERGDSAVYLCASSLLGLGHEQYFGPGTRLTVT.

The chain uses TRBV6-6 and TRBJ2-7, with D perhaps matching TRBD2 (6 bases). V lost 0 bases, J lost 3 bases, and 9 bases lay in between. The CDR3 has 14 residues. Germline CDR1 MNHNY, CDR2 SVGAGI (reference sequence). The CDR3 sequence is CASSYSSGVYEQYF. CDR3 nucleotide sequence: TGTGCCAGCAGTTACTCGTCGGGGGTCTACGAGCAGTACTTC.

The chain joins TRBV7-2 to TRBJ2-1, with D tentatively TRBD2 (5 bases). V was shortened by 5 bases and J by 8 bases, with 10 bases between the two germline ends. The CDR3 runs 12 residues. Germline V gives CDR1 SGHTA, CDR2 FQGNSA. DNA of the CDR3: TGTGCCAGCAGCCGCTCGGACTATGAGCAGTTCTTC. Translating gives CASSRSDYEQFF.

The chain carries TRBV4-1 and TRBJ2-2; 7 bases are a match to TRBD1. Germline CDR1 MGHRA, CDR2 YSYEKL. The trim removed 2 bases at V and 6 bases at J, leaving 3 bases unmatched. The CDR3 has 14 residues. The DNA for the CDR3 is TGCGCCAGCAGCCAAACTACAGGGGCCGGGGAGCTGTTTTTT. Amino acids: CASSQTTGAGELFF.

The chain joins TRBV6-6 to TRBJ1-2; D unresolved. Looked up from germline, CDR1 is MNHNY and CDR2 is SVGAGI (reference sequence). The length of the CDR3 is 13 residues. The V and J ends lost 5 bases and 2 bases respectively, with 9 bases between them. As DNA, the CDR3 is TGTGCCAGCAGTCCGACTTCAAACTATGGCTACACCTTC. It yields the protein CASSPTSNYGYTF.

The V call is TRBV7-9, the J call TRBJ2-7; 9 nucleotides line up with TRBD2. The V segment lost 8 bases and the J segment 6 bases; nucleotides outside the gene matches: 8. CDR1 is SEHNR, CDR2 FQNEAQ, per germline (reference sequence). The CDR3 runs 13 residues. In nucleotides, the CDR3 is TGTGCCAGCGGCCTCGGACTAGCGTCCGAGCAGTACTTC. It encodes CASGLGLASEQYF.

The chain uses TRBV6-5 and TRBJ2-1; 11 bases fit TRBD2. Germline loops: CDR1 MNHEY, CDR2 SVGAGI. The J segment lost 7 bases and the V segment lost 6 bases, leaving 5 bases of the junction unmatched. The CDR3 runs to 14 residues. The CDR3 DNA reads TGTGCCAGCAGCTTTTTAGCGGGGGGGAATGAGCAGTTCTTC. Protein: CASSFLAGGNEQFF.

The chain recombines TRBV5-1 with TRBJ1-1; D remains ambiguous. The CDR3 loop spans 13 amino acids. Trimming left V 2 bases short and J 4 bases short, with 9 bases between. Per the germline V gene, CDR1 is SGHRS and CDR2 is YFSETQ. The CDR3, as DNA: TGCGCCAGCAGCTTCGAGGACGGCACTGAAGCTTTCTTT. Its translation is CASSFEDGTEAFF.